This T cell receptor beta chain emerged from a study of PD-1 blockade in classical Hodgkin lymphoma (dated by TCRdb to about 2020). Broadly, across the study: Nivolumab dosing was 3 mg/kg intravenously every 2 weeks, continuing until either disease progression or unacceptable toxicity. A peripheral blood immune signature of response to PD-1 blockade in classical Hodgkin lymphoma was defined using TCR beta sequencing and CyTOF.

Details on this clone: This clone's antigen is unknown. Per-base quality was not reported, and no clone a single base away is much larger than it.

Genomic DNA was isolated using the Qiagen DNeasy kit from unsorted PBMCs as well as from negatively selected CD4+ and CD8+ fractions. TCR beta CDR3 regions were subjected to amplification by immunoSEQ multiplex PCR with primers that anneal to V and J segments. A synthetic immune receptor repertoire was used to minimize amplification bias, and any remaining bias was removed computationally after sequencing. The original pipeline was this. Custom Python scripts were used to quantify repertoire diversity as the Shannon entropy index. Unsorted, CD4+ and CD8+ repertoires were examined separately, except in combined analyses, for which CD4+ and CD8+ sequences were merged in silico. Clonal expansion was defined as at least a 2-fold frequency increase after treatment relative to C1D1, with a pseudocount of 0.5 for undetected baseline clones. Singleton clones were defined as clones with 0 or 1 copy at C1D1, and non-singleton clones were defined as clones with 2 or more copies. Clones expanded in unsorted samples were annotated as CD4+, CD8+ or unknown by matching protein sequences in sorted samples from the same patient. Diversity changes from C1D1 to C4D1 were tested in paired samples using Wilcoxon tests. TCRdb obtained this table from immuneACCESS and retained in-frame rearrangements with V and J assigned. These tables miss some clones; where compared with another copy, unresolved V genes account for less than half of the shortfall, and the remainder is unexplained. V and J calls and clone size are as listed in that table; D and trimming were resolved from the DNA. The sample yields roughly 46,000 clones; roughly 80% were counted once. Approximately 12% of the sample is taken by the ten largest.

From cysteine to phenylalanine, the CDR3 is 15 amino acids long. The kept DNA is CDR3 alone, 45 bases in frame from the first base. CDR1 and CDR2 were assigned from the germline V gene as SNHLY and FYNNEI. The germline V and J ends show losses of 5 bases and 6 bases respectively, and no gene match explains 9 bases of the junction. This specimen's time point label, interpreted: cycle 4 day 1 (C4D1), after 6 weeks of nivolumab. Relapse after autologous stem cell transplantation had occurred in all trial patients, and cohorts A, B and C were distinguished by prior brentuximab vedotin exposure. A total of more than 55 patients with relapsed/refractory classical Hodgkin lymphoma made up the trial cohort, and each patient's best overall response was complete response, partial response or progressive disease. Single-agent nivolumab was administered to trial patients in the multi-cohort phase II CheckMate 205 trial. An independent review committee assessed best overall response using the 2007 International Working Group response criteria. PBMCs from the trial were collected at three points: immediately before nivolumab initiation (C1D1), and during therapy at cycle 2 day 1 and cycle 4 day 1. Peripheral blood was collected in 8 mL Vacutainer Cell Preparation Tubes, from which PBMCs were isolated by centrifugation and then cryopreserved.

Paper-wide results and their limitations: Lower diversity was seen in patients whose nivolumab began less than 1 year after ASCT, and these patients were left out of later analyses so that immune reconstitution would not confound the results. Only a single clinical trial cohort was studied, and what caused the repertoire differences, possibly disease activity or prior therapy, remained undefined. Baseline TCR diversity was reported as lower in newly diagnosed patients than in healthy donors, and lower still in relapsed/refractory patients. By C4D1, a significant rise was seen in CD4+ TCR diversity but not in CD8+ TCR diversity (p=0.0027 vs p=0.16), and the rise was most apparent among complete responders (p=0.02). Baseline diversity similar to that of newly diagnosed patients was observed in trial patients achieving complete response, whereas significantly lower diversity was observed in partial responders and progressors.

The source of this sequence is a human donor with classical Hodgkin lymphoma. Here the chain combines TRBV2 and TRBJ2-1, and TRBD2 matches 8 of the central bases. The sequenced sample was peripheral blood mononuclear cells (PBMCs), obtained before the fourth cycle of nivolumab. The DNA reads TGTGCCAGCAGTCCGTGGAGCGGGAGTATCAATGAGCAGTTCTTC. It encodes CASSPWSGSINEQFF. With all but the CDR3 taken from the reference TRBV2 and TRBJ2-1 genes, the full variable domain is: EPEVTQTPSHQVTQMGQEVILRCVPISNHLYFYWYRQILGQKVEFLVSFYNNEISEKSEIFDDQFSVERPDGSNFTLKIRSTKLEDSAMYFCASSPWSGSINEQFFGPGTRLTVL.